This T cell receptor beta chain derives from a study of shared clonotypes between healthy human individuals. Researchers ran the assay at a deep level. Generated by immunoSEQ multiplex PCR, the TCRdb table keeps only in-frame clones and is missing some. Among some 500,000 clones listed, roughly 78% were seen once. This clone was seen only a few times. The study enrolled healthy HIV-negative adults without recent acute infections or vaccinations as donors. Input material: PBMCs. This sequence originates from a middle-aged woman in good health. Some clones in this sample may be carry-over from other donors' samples.

The CDR3 here is CASRPDTYGYTF. The CDR3 region has the DNA TGTGCCAGCAGGCCAGACACCTATGGCTACACCTTC. The rearrangement joins TRBV2 to TRBJ1-2; D not resolved. The CDR3 totals 12 residues. Germline V gene sequence: CDR1 SNHLY, CDR2 FYNNEI. Trimming took 6 bases from V and 4 from J, leaving 9 bases between them.